Detailed here is one T cell receptor (beta chain). CDR3-region Arm-PCR and iRepertoire HTBI primers produced the TCR beta libraries. One entry per CDR3 protein, called by TCRdb with MiXCR from the multiplex PCR reads. The data show 440,000 or so distinct CDR3 sequences, 15% seen once. This record belongs to a study of regulatory T cells in long-lasting Graves disease. Time point in this sample: newly diagnosed GD, antithyroid drugs for less than 3 months. RNA isolated from PBMCs was used to make the TCR library. The CDR3 contains 17 residues. Between the trimmed V and J ends, which lost 0 bases and 7 bases, there was a span of 22 bases. The germline gives CDR1 SGHRS, CDR2 YFSETQ. This sample also appeared in a second study, on T cells in Graves' hyperthyroidism and ophthalmopathy. As that report states: Newly diagnosed patients aged 18 to 65 had hyperthyroidism of under 2 months' duration. A patient was excluded if there was uncontrolled infection, other autoimmune disease, pregnancy or lactation. Most thyroid clonotypes that were expanded above 0.001 also turned up in blood.

Material: peripheral blood mononuclear cells (PBMCs), obtained at new diagnosis, from a patient treated with antithyroid drugs. This clonotype was sampled from a woman in her thirties with Graves disease. The rearrangement links TRBV5-1 to TRBJ2-5; D possibly corresponds to TRBD2 (5 bases). The CDR3 sequence is CASSLVDTRGGGGTQYF. Here the CDR3 DNA reads TGCGCCAGCAGCTTGGTCGACACCCGAGGCGGAGGCGGGACCCAGTACTTC. The variable domain in full, with the rest retrieved from reference TRBV5-1 and TRBJ2-5, is KAGVTQTPRYLIKTRGQQVTLSCSPISGHRSVSWYQQTPGQGLQFLFEYFSETQRNKGNFPGRFSGRQFSNSRSEMNVSTLELGDSALYLCASSLVDTRGGGGTQYFGPGTRLLVL.